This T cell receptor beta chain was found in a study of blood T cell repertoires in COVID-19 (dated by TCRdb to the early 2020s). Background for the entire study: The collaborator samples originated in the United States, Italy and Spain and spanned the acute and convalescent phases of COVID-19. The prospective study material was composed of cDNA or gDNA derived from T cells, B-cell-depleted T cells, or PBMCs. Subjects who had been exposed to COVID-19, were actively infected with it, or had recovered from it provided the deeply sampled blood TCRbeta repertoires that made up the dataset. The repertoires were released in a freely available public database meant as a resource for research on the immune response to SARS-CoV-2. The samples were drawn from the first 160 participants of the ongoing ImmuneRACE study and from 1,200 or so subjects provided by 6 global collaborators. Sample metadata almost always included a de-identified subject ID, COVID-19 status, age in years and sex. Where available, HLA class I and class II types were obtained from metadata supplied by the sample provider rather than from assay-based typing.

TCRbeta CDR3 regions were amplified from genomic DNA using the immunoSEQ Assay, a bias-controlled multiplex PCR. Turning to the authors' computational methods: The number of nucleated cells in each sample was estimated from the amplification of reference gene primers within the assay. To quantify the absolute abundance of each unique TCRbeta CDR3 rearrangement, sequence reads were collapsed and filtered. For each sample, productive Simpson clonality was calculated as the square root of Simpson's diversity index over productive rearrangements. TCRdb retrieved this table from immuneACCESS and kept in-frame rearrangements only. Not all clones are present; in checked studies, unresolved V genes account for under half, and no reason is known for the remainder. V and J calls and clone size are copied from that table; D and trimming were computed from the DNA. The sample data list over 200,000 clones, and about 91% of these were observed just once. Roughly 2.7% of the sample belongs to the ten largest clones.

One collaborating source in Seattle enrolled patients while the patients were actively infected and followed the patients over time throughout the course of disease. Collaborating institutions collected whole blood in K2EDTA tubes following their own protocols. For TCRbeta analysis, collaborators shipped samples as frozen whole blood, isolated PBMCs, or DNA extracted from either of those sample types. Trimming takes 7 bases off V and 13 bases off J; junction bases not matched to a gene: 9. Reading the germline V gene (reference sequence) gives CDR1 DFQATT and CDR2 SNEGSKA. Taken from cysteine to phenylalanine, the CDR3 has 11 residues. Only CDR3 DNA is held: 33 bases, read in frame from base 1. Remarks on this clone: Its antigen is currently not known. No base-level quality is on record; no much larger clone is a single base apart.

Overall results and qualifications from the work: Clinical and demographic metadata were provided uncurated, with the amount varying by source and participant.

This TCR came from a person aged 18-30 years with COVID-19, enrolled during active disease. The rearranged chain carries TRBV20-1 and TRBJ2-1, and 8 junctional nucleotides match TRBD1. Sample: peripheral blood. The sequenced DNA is TGCAGTGTCCCATCACAGGGGGTCCAGTTCTTC. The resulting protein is CSVPSQGVQFF.